Below, 7 T cell receptor beta chains from the same sample are listed, as sequenced in a study of cytomegalovirus exposure and HLA in healthy donors. The PCR employed 60 Vbeta primers together with 13 Jbeta primers. Repertoires were generated with immunoSEQ multiplex PCR, while TCRdb's copy carries only in-frame clones and drops some. The table has roughly 120,000 clones, around 86% seen once. The sequencing sample was made of PBMCs. Receptors were obtained from a young woman in good health and CMV-seronegative.

The gene calls are TRBV6-1 and TRBJ2-7, with 9 bases that match TRBD2. Germline V lookup: CDR1 MNHNS, CDR2 SASEGT. Trimming removed 7 bases from V and 10 bases from J; junction bases left unmatched: 8. The CDR3 length is 12 residues. The CDR3 sequence: CASMGLAREQYF. The DNA for the CDR3 is TGTGCCAGCATGGGACTAGCTAGGGAACAGTACTTC.

This chain connects TRBV20-1 to TRBJ2-3; the D gene is possibly TRBD2 (5 bases). The CDR3 runs 11 residues. CDR1 and CDR2 from the germline V gene are DFQATT and SNEGSKA (reference sequence). The CDR3 reads CSGLLTDTQYF. CDR3 DNA: TGCAGCGGACTCCTAACAGATACGCAGTATTTT.

The CDR3 sequence is CASRLGQGRNEQFF. Written as DNA, the CDR3 is TGTGCCAGTAGGCTGGGACAGGGGCGGAATGAGCAGTTCTTC. The rearrangement joins TRBV19 to TRBJ2-1; 10 nucleotides line up with TRBD1. CDR3 length: 14 amino acids. J lost 7 bases, V lost 6 bases, and 6 bases had no gene match. Per the germline V gene, CDR1 is LNHDA and CDR2 is SQIVND (reference sequence).

The CDR3 reads CASTLTGTGATGYTF. The CDR3 DNA reads as TGTGCCAGCACACTAACGGGGACAGGGGCAACTGGCTACACCTTC. V and J are TRBV2 and TRBJ1-2, with 10 bases identical to TRBD1. Germline trimming cut 7 bases from V and 7 bases from J; bases unmatched to any gene: 12. The CDR3 spans 15 residues. Germline CDR1 is SNHLY and CDR2 is FYNNEI. Drawing the rest from reference TRBV2 and TRBJ1-2, the complete variable domain is EPEVTQTPSHQVTQMGQEVILRCVPISNHLYFYWYRQILGQKVEFLVSFYNNEISEKSEIFDDQFSVERPDGSNFTLKIRSTKLEDSAMYFCASTLTGTGATGYTFGSGTRLTVV.

The genes are TRBV19 and TRBJ2-5, with a tentative D call TRBD1 (5 bases). Germline V gene lookup returns CDR1 LNHDA and CDR2 SQIVND (reference sequence). Deletions cut 5 bases from V and 3 bases from J, with 10 bases between. This CDR3 comprises 13 residues. CDR3 nucleotides: TGTGCCAGTAGTCTACGACAGAAAGAGACCCAGTACTTC. This sequence encodes CASSLRQKETQYF. Filled out from reference TRBV19 and TRBJ2-5, the complete variable domain reads DGGITQSPKYLFRKEGQNVTLSCEQNLNHDAMYWYRQDPGQGLRLIYYSQIVNDFQKGDIAEGYSVSREKKESFPLTVTSAQKNPTAFYLCASSLRQKETQYFGPGTRLLVL.

In this sample, this clone turned up a few times. The chain carries TRBV5-6 and TRBJ1-1; 8 bases match TRBD1. CDR1 is SGHDT, CDR2 YYEEEE, per germline. V dropped 1 base and J dropped 1; count of bases not matched to a gene: 3. The CDR3 is made up of 15 amino acids. CDR3: CASSLWDRTNTEAFF. The CDR3 bases are TGTGCCAGCAGCTTGTGGGACAGGACGAACACTGAAGCTTTCTTT. Drawing the rest from reference TRBV5-6 and TRBJ1-1, the complete variable domain is DAGVTQSPTHLIKTRGQQVTLRCSPKSGHDTVSWYQQALGQGPQFIFQYYEEEERQRGNFPDRFSGHQFPNYSSELNVNALLLGDSALYLCASSLWDRTNTEAFFGQGTRLTVV.

The chain employs TRBV6-1 and TRBJ2-1; D not certain. The germline gives CDR1 MNHNS, CDR2 SASEGT. Trimming pared 2 bases from V and 10 bases from J, leaving 9 bases between. This CDR3 contains 12 residues. CDR3 residues: CASSELVREQFF. The CDR3, as DNA: TGTGCCAGCAGTGAACTCGTCAGGGAGCAGTTCTTC.